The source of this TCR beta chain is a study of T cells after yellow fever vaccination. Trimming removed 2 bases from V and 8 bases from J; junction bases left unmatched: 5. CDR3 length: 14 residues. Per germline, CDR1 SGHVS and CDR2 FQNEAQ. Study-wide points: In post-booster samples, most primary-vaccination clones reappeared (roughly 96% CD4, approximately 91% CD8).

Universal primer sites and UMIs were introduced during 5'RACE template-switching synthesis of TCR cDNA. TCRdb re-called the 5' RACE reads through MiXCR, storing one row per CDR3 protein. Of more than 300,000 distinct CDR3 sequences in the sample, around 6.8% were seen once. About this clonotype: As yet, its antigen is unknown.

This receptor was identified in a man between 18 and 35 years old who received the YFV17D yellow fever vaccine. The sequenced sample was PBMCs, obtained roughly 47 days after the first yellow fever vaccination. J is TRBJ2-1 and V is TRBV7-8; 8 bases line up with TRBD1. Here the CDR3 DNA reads TGTGCCAGCAGCTTATGGGACAGGCCCTATGAGCAGTTCTTC. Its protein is CASSLWDRPYEQFF.